This T cell receptor beta chain appears in the sequencing data of a study of shared clonotypes between healthy human individuals. This clone was detected a few times. Repertoires were generated with immunoSEQ multiplex PCR, while TCRdb's copy carries only in-frame clones and drops some. The data show 650,000 to 800,000 clones, with 72% seen just once and approximately 1.7% held by the top ten. CDR1 PRHDT and CDR2 FYEKMQ come from the germline V gene (reference sequence). J lost 2 bases, V lost 5 bases, and 9 bases had no gene match. The CDR3 loop spans 15 amino acids. The sample taken for sequencing was memory CD4+ T cells sorted from blood. The sample's subset: CD45RA-negative fraction. The gene calls are TRBV13 and TRBJ2-7; TRBD2 aligns across 7 bases. The source of this sequence is a woman in her twenties or thirties in good health. CDR3 amino acids: CASSLMRGGAYEQYF. The DNA of the CDR3 is TGTGCCAGCAGCCTCATGAGGGGAGGGGCCTACGAGCAGTACTTC.